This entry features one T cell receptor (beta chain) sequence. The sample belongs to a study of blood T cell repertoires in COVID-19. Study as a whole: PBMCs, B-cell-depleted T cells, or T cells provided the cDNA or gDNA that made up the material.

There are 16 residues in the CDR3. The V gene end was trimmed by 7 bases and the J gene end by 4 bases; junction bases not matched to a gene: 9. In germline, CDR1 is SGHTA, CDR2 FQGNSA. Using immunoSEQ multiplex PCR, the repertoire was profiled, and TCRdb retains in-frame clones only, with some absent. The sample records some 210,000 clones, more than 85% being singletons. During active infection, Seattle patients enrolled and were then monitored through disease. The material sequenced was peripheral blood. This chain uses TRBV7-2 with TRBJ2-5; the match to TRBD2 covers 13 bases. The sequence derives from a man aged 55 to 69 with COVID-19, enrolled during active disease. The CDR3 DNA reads TGTGCCAGCACCCCCAGGACTAGCGGGGGTCGAGAGACCCAGTACTTC. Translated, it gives CASTPRTSGGRETQYF.